This TCR beta chain appears in the sequencing data of a study of human T cells and chemical hapten exposure. Between the trimmed V and J ends, which lost 2 bases and 5 bases, there was a span of 18 bases. This CDR3 comprises 16 residues. Germline lookup yields CDR1 MNHEY and CDR2 SMNVEV (reference sequence). TCRdb ran MiXCR on the RACE reads and lists one entry per CDR3 protein. The table records about 73,000 distinct CDR3 sequences, around 7.9% of them present only once. This clonotype came up a few times. Regarding time point: patch test 2, 6 weeks after DPC sensitization. The treatment was: therapeutic diphenylcyclopropenone sensitization with weekly scalp DPC.

The clonotype comes from a woman aged 45-65 years with alopecia areata. Some clones in this sample may be carry-over from other donors' samples. The V call is TRBV27, the J call TRBJ1-2; possible D gene TRBD1, 6 bases. The input for sequencing was whole blood, taken in connection with sensitization to the hapten diphenylcyclopropenone (DPC). DNA for the CDR3: TGTGCCAGCAGTTTAATAGGGGGAAACCCTATGTATGGCTACACCTTC. It translates to CASSLIGGNPMYGYTF.